This entry lists 13 T cell receptor beta chains sequenced from one sample in a study of shared clonotypes between healthy human individuals. Sequencing used immunoSEQ multiplex PCR; TCRdb keeps in-frame clones, though not all of them. Counted here are some 1.5 million clones, 96% occurring once; the ten biggest clones make up 1.2%. What was sequenced was naive CD4+ T cells sorted from blood. Specified subset: CD45RA+ positively selected. These receptors came from a man aged 25-40 years in good health.

J is TRBJ2-7 and V is TRBV7-8, with D possibly TRBD2 on 6 matching bases. CDR3 length equals 13 residues. V lost 10 bases to trimming and J lost 2 bases, with 15 bases between them. Germline V gene data show CDR1 as SGHVS and CDR2 as FQNEAQ. CDR3 region: CATGLTAPYEQYF. The DNA for the CDR3 is TGTGCCACCGGACTAACCGCCCCCTACGAGCAGTACTTC.

This chain connects TRBV27 to TRBJ1-4; D ambiguous. The length of the CDR3 is 17 residues. Germline V gene lookup returns CDR1 MNHEY and CDR2 SMNVEV (reference sequence). V was trimmed by 0 bases and J by 0 bases, leaving 11 bases between them. In nucleotides, the CDR3 is TGTGCCAGCAGTTTATCTAGTAGGCAAGCAACTAATGAAAAACTGTTTTTT. Residues: CASSLSSRQATNEKLFF.

The chain joins TRBV29-1 to TRBJ2-5, with a tentative D call TRBD1 (5 bases). Germline V gene data show CDR1 as SQVTM and CDR2 as ANQGSEA. This CDR3 is 14 amino acids long. Trimming took off 4 bases at V and 5 bases at J, with 17 bases between the two ends. The CDR3 coding sequence is TGCAGCGTTGGAGTAGGGGTGACGGCGGAGACCCAGTACTTC. It translates to CSVGVGVTAETQYF.

The chain has TRBV12-5 and TRBJ2-1; TRBD2 is a possible D gene (5 bases). Trimming left V 6 bases short and J 9 bases short, with 15 bases between. Germline CDR1 reads LGHNT; CDR2 reads FRNRAP. The CDR3 totals 13 residues. The CDR3 spells CASGPWENGEQFF. In DNA form, the CDR3 reads TGTGCTAGTGGCCCCTGGGAGAACGGTGAGCAGTTCTTC.

The chain links TRBV28 to TRBJ2-1, with TRBD2 matching over 10 bases. The trim removed 3 bases at V and 2 bases at J, leaving 4 bases unmatched. The CDR3 runs 16 residues. Germline V gene sequence: CDR1 MDHEN, CDR2 SYDVKM. The CDR3 loop is CASSFPGLAAYNEQFF. The CDR3 nucleotides read TGTGCCAGCAGTTTTCCCGGACTAGCGGCCTACAATGAGCAGTTCTTC.

This chain connects TRBV27 to TRBJ2-1, with TRBD2 matching 8 bases. The CDR3 sequence is 16 residues long. In germline, CDR1 is MNHEY, CDR2 SMNVEV (reference sequence). Losses at the gene ends were 5 bases for V and 2 bases for J; bases not matched to a gene: 8. The CDR3 nucleotides read TGTGCCAGCAGTGAAGAAAGCGGGAGACCCTACAATGAGCAGTTCTTC. Residues: CASSEESGRPYNEQFF.

This clone was found a few times. This rearrangement joins TRBV6-6 to TRBJ1-2; 8 bases fit TRBD1. Trimming removed 6 bases from V and 6 bases from J; junction bases left unmatched: 3. This CDR3 region has 12 residues. Germline V lookup: CDR1 MNHNY, CDR2 SVGAGI (reference sequence). CDR3 region: CASSPGGDGYTF. DNA for the CDR3: TGTGCCAGCAGCCCAGGGGGCGATGGCTACACCTTC.

The chain has TRBV5-1 and TRBJ2-4, with TRBD1 as a possible D gene (6 bases). Trimming shortened V by 0 bases and J by 6 bases, and 10 bases separated the two germline ends. This CDR3 contains 14 residues. CDR1 and CDR2 from the germline V gene are SGHRS and YFSETQ. CDR3 loop: CASSLDPRGNIQYF. CDR3 in DNA: TGCGCCAGCAGCTTGGATCCCAGGGGAAACATTCAGTACTTC.

V and J are TRBV5-1 and TRBJ1-1; TRBD1 might be the D (6 bases). Trimming took off 1 base at V and 0 bases at J, with 16 bases between the two ends. This CDR3 comprises 17 residues. The germline CDR1 and CDR2 sequences are SGHRS and YFSETQ. CDR3 protein: CASSLSGHHLMNTEAFF. CDR3 DNA sequence: TGCGCCAGCAGCTTGTCGGGACACCACCTCATGAACACTGAAGCTTTCTTT. The entire variable domain, with the rest obtained from reference TRBV5-1 and TRBJ1-1, is as follows: KAGVTQTPRYLIKTRGQQVTLSCSPISGHRSVSWYQQTPGQGLQFLFEYFSETQRNKGNFPGRFSGRQFSNSRSEMNVSTLELGDSALYLCASSLSGHHLMNTEAFFGQGTRLTVV.

Worth noting for this clone: The same CDR3 can be traced to other DNA sequences in this sample. The J gene is TRBJ2-7, the V gene TRBV7-2, with 10 nucleotides matching TRBD2. Germline-derived CDR1 and CDR2 are SGHTA and FQGNSA. Germline trimming cut 4 bases from V and 4 bases from J; bases unmatched to any gene: 4. This CDR3 is built from 14 residues. The CDR3 loop reads CASSSRTSGYEQYF. The DNA for the CDR3 is TGTGCCAGCAGCTCAAGGACTAGCGGATACGAGCAGTACTTC.

The V and J genes are TRBV14 and TRBJ1-1, with D perhaps TRBD1 (5 bases). The CDR3 has 13 amino acids. Germline V CDR1 and CDR2: SGHDN, FVKESK. V lost 6 bases and J lost 8, with 16 bases in between. In DNA form, the CDR3 reads TGTGCCAGCAGTAGCCAAGTGGGGGGGGAAGCTTTCTTT. It specifies CASSSQVGGEAFF.

The chain links TRBV10-2 to TRBJ2-7; D possibly corresponds to TRBD1 (6 bases). V lost 10 bases and J 1 base, leaving 17 bases between the germline ends. Germline V gene sequence: CDR1 WSHSY, CDR2 SAAADI. The CDR3 spans 14 residues. CDR3 DNA: TGCGCCACCGACACAGGGAAAACTTCCTACGAGCAGTACTTC. This codes for CATDTGKTSYEQYF.

V gene TRBV7-6 combines with J gene TRBJ2-3; D unresolved. The CDR3 totals 13 residues. CDR1 and CDR2 from the germline V gene are SGHVS and FNYEAQ. V was shortened by 5 bases and J by 10 bases, with 16 bases between the two germline ends. CDR3 DNA: TGTGCCAGCAGCATTCCTAGGTTCCAAGCGCAGTATTTT. As protein: CASSIPRFQAQYF.